These 8 T cell receptor beta chains were all obtained from the same sample, sequenced in a study of cytomegalovirus exposure and HLA in healthy donors. The PCR was carried out with 60 Vbeta primers and 13 Jbeta primers. The assay was immunoSEQ multiplex PCR, and TCRdb's table has in-frame clones only and misses some. The sample contains about 190,000 clones, more than 75% of which appear only once. Material for sequencing was PBMCs. The receptors were gathered from a man aged 30-40 years in good health and CMV-seronegative.

V is TRBV10-3 and J is TRBJ2-5; 8 positions agree with TRBD1. The V and J ends lost 9 bases and 4 bases, in that order; junction bases with no gene match: 7. CDR1 ENHRY and CDR2 SYGVKD come from the germline V gene. The CDR3 contains 13 residues. The CDR3 protein is CAIGQGARETQYF. CDR3 DNA sequence: TGTGCCATTGGGCAGGGGGCGAGAGAGACCCAGTACTTC.

The chain carries TRBV29-1 and TRBJ2-5, with TRBD1 matching over 9 bases. TRBJ2-7 matches the DNA end more closely, so the J call is doubtful. The length of the CDR3 is 17 residues. Germline V gene data show CDR1 as SQVTM and CDR2 as ANQGSEA. Here the CDR3 reads CSVLGDRVRSSAYEQYF. The DNA of the CDR3 is TGCAGCGTTCTAGGGGACAGGGTTCGATCCTCGGCCTACGAGCAGTACTTC.

The chain is built from TRBV14 and TRBJ1-6; possibly TRBD1 for D (5 bases). Germline V CDR1 and CDR2: SGHDN, FVKESK. V was pared by 4 bases and J by 5 bases, with 12 bases between. CDR3 size: 15 residues. CDR3 loop: CASSPMGRDNSPLHF. For the CDR3, the DNA is TGTGCCAGCAGCCCTATGGGCAGGGATAATTCACCCCTCCACTTT.

The chain carries TRBV6-5 and TRBJ1-6, with TRBD1 as a possible D gene (5 bases). In germline, CDR1 is MNHEY, CDR2 SVGAGI. The CDR3 loop spans 13 amino acids. V lost 2 bases and J lost 9, with 8 bases in between. The CDR3 bases are TGTGCCAGCAGTTACGGGGCCGGTTCACCCCTCCACTTT. This encodes CASSYGAGSPLHF.

The chain employs TRBV28 and TRBJ1-1; 8 bases line up with TRBD1. This CDR3 region has 14 residues. V lost 6 bases to trimming and J lost 7 bases; unmatched junction nucleotides: 10. In germline, CDR1 is MDHEN, CDR2 SYDVKM. The CDR3: CASSPTRGLFEAFF. Written as DNA, the CDR3 is TGTGCCAGCAGCCCAACCAGGGGGCTTTTTGAAGCTTTCTTT.

The gene calls are TRBV2 and TRBJ2-7, with D possibly matching TRBD2 (5 bases). CDR3 length equals 15 residues. Germline CDR1 reads SNHLY; CDR2 reads FYNNEI. Trimming pared 3 bases from V and 5 bases from J, leaving 17 bases between. DNA for the CDR3: TGTGCCAGCAGTGATTGGTCCGGGATGGAGGACGAGCAGTACTTC. It codes for CASSDWSGMEDEQYF.

Written as DNA, the CDR3 is TGCGCCAGCAGTGACGGGACAACCTACGAGCAGTACTTC. It specifies CASSDGTTYEQYF. The chain couples TRBV10-2 to TRBJ2-7; possible D gene TRBD1, 6 bases. Germline loops: CDR1 WSHSY, CDR2 SAAADI. The CDR3 has 13 amino acids. Between the trimmed V and J ends, which lost 3 bases and 2 bases, there was a span of 8 bases.

The V call is TRBV28, the J call TRBJ2-3; 7 positions match TRBD1. The CDR3 totals 15 residues. CDR1 is MDHEN, CDR2 SYDVKM, per germline. J gave up 3 bases and V 6 bases, and 9 bases lay outside the gene matches. The CDR3 here is CASRRRQGRTDTQYF. As DNA, the CDR3 is TGTGCCAGCAGACGCAGACAGGGAAGGACAGATACGCAGTATTTT.